Each of the 9 T cell receptor beta chains below was sequenced from the same sample in a study of T cell responses to AZD1222 COVID-19 vaccine. Clones were read by immunoSEQ multiplex PCR, and TCRdb kept only the in-frame ones, dropping some. The sample lists tens of thousands of clones, roughly 80% occurring once. The sequencing used peripheral blood, collected on day 0 of AZD1222 vaccination. These receptors all stem from an adult in good health.

V usage is TRBV20-1 and J usage is TRBJ1-4, with no clear D. V was trimmed by 3 bases and J by 8 bases, leaving 4 bases between them. This CDR3 is 10 amino acids long. The germline gives CDR1 DFQATT, CDR2 SNEGSKA (reference sequence). The CDR3 here is CSASTEKLFF. The CDR3 DNA sequence: TGCAGTGCTAGTACCGAAAAACTGTTTTTT.

The chain uses TRBV11-3 and TRBJ2-1; 8 bases align to TRBD2. V dropped 1 base and J dropped 6; count of bases not matched to a gene: 2. The CDR3 runs 14 residues. The V gene's germline CDR1 is SGHNT and CDR2 YENEEA. This chain's CDR3 is CASSLAGGPNEQFF. CDR3 DNA sequence: TGTGCCAGCAGCTTAGCGGGAGGGCCCAATGAGCAGTTCTTC.

The J gene is TRBJ2-2, the V gene TRBV6-5; TRBD1 aligns across 9 bases. The CDR3 runs 16 residues. Per the germline V gene, CDR1 is MNHEY and CDR2 is SVGAGI. V lost 2 bases, J lost 4 bases, and 5 bases stayed unmatched. The CDR3, as DNA: TGTGCCAGCAGTTACGGCACAGGGGGCGGCACCGGGGAGCTGTTTTTT. It yields the protein CASSYGTGGGTGELFF.

This clone was found a few times. J is TRBJ2-2 and V is TRBV2; 8 nucleotides agree with TRBD2. CDR1 is SNHLY, CDR2 FYNNEI, per germline. Trimming at V came to 4 bases and at J to 4 bases, leaving 2 bases not matched to a gene. This CDR3 has 14 amino acids. The CDR3 protein is CASSVRGGTGELFF. The DNA for the CDR3 is TGTGCCAGCAGTGTTCGGGGGGGCACCGGGGAGCTGTTTTTT.

Details on this clone: This clone may be a read error of a much larger clone one base away. The same CDR3 arises from other DNA sequences in this sample as well. The J gene is TRBJ1-1, the V gene TRBV27; D is uncertain. The length of the CDR3 is 11 residues. Trimming removed 6 bases at V and 2 bases at J, with 4 bases between. Germline V CDR1 and CDR2: MNHEY, SMNVEV (reference sequence). CDR3 nucleotide sequence: TGTGCCAGCAGAAAAAACACTGAAGCTTTCTTT. It yields the protein CASRKNTEAFF.

The rearrangement links TRBV7-8 to TRBJ2-7; D not certain. Looked up from germline, CDR1 is SGHVS and CDR2 is FQNEAQ. The V end lost 1 base, the J end lost 1 base, and 11 bases lay between the germline ends. The CDR3 is 15 residues long. This CDR3 is CASSLGGQGSYEQYF. The CDR3 coding sequence is TGTGCCAGCAGCTTAGGCGGCCAAGGGTCCTACGAGCAGTACTTC.

The V and J genes are TRBV5-6 and TRBJ2-5, with D maybe TRBD1 (5 bases). The CDR3 length is 15 residues. Germline V gene sequence: CDR1 SGHDT, CDR2 YYEEEE. The germline V and J ends were trimmed by 0 bases and 5 bases, with 14 bases remaining between them. CDR3 coding DNA: TGTGCCAGCAGCTTGGTTATGCAGGGTTGGGAGACCCAGTACTTC. Its protein is CASSLVMQGWETQYF.

V usage is TRBV11-2 and J usage is TRBJ1-6; a weak D match, TRBD1 (6 bases). There are 16 residues in the CDR3. The V end lost 5 bases, the J end lost 0 bases, and 11 bases lay between the germline ends. The germline CDR1 and CDR2 sequences are SGHAT and FQNNGV. Here the CDR3 DNA reads TGTGCCAGCAGCACCGACAGGAGCTCCTATAATTCACCCCTCCACTTT. This gives the protein CASSTDRSSYNSPLHF.

This CDR3 reads CASSSQGGGSPLHF. CDR3 coding DNA: TGTGCCAGCAGCTCACAGGGGGGCGGTTCACCCCTCCACTTT. This chain uses TRBV9 with TRBJ1-6; TRBD1 matches 8 bases. Trimming at V came to 4 bases and at J to 9 bases, leaving 6 bases not matched to a gene. In germline, CDR1 is SGDLS, CDR2 YYNGEE. This CDR3 contains 14 residues.